Detailed here is one T cell receptor beta chain. What it recognizes is unknown. The sample belongs to a study of blood T cells in healthy people across ages. General study points: Long-lived donors had more naive CD4+ cells and higher diversity than aged donors.

Sample-barcoded 5' priming and a J-beta primer mix drove a second PCR of 7 to 11 cycles. A 12-random-nucleotide template-switch adaptor tagged each cDNA molecule. Via MiXCR, TCRdb re-called the 5' RACE reads, giving one row per CDR3 protein. The repertoire includes fewer than 800,000 distinct CDR3 sequences, about half of them detected once, and under 35% sits in the top ten. The CDR3 is made up of 16 amino acids. Germline V gene sequence: CDR1 LGHNA, CDR2 YNFKEQ. V shed 0 bases and J 4 bases; nucleotides not matched to a gene: 9. The TCR was taken from a woman aged 60 to 75 in good health. Input material: blood. The chain has TRBV4-2 and TRBJ2-7; 7 nucleotides line up with TRBD2. CDR3 residues: CASSQDQSSGSYEQYF. The CDR3, as DNA: TGTGCCAGCAGCCAAGATCAGTCTAGCGGTAGTTACGAGCAGTACTTC.